One TCR beta chain is described in this entry. What it binds is unknown. This sample stems from a study of a mutant IDH1 vaccine in newly diagnosed glioma. Study findings and constraints: Changes to the top peripheral T cell clonotypes appeared unrelated to pseudoprogression.

Here immunoSEQ multiplex PCR was the method, and the copy in TCRdb shows in-frame clones only, minus some. Among tens of thousands of clones, over 75% were seen once, and the ten largest hold roughly 5.3%. This CDR3 has 14 residues. The V and J ends lost 5 bases and 6 bases respectively, with 16 bases between them. Germline loops: CDR1 LNHDA, CDR2 SQIVND (reference sequence). Time point defined: baseline, week 1 (first vaccination visit). Treatment: pre-vaccination baseline after standard-of-care therapy. J is TRBJ2-5 and V is TRBV19; D might be TRBD2 (7 bases). The TCR originated in a man in his forties with glioma. Some clones in this sample may be carry-over from other donors' samples. The input for sequencing was PBMCs, taken from a glioma patient treated with radiotherapy, temozolomide or both. The CDR3 DNA reads as TGTGCCAGTAGTTCCTTCGGGGGGCGGAAGACCCAGTACTTC. It translates to CASSSFGGRKTQYF.